This T cell receptor beta chain originates from a study of OX40 agonist ivuxolimab in advanced cancers. For the study at large: Patients enrolled in dose escalation were diagnosed with hepatocellular carcinoma, melanoma, renal cell or head and neck cancer.

J was trimmed by 1 base and V by 11 bases; bases with no gene match: 6. The CDR3 spans 14 residues. Germline V gene lookup returns CDR1 SEHNR and CDR2 FQNEAQ (reference sequence). Assay: immunoSEQ multiplex PCR; the TCRdb copy retains only in-frame clones and omits some. The data show about 50,000 clones, 85% to 90% seen once. The V gene is TRBV7-9, the J gene TRBJ2-5; 11 bases are shared with TRBD2. Specimen: CD4+ or CD8+ T cells sorted from blood, collected in a trial of the OX40 agonist ivuxolimab. The sequence came from an adult with an advanced solid tumor such as melanoma, head and neck, liver or kidney cancer. CDR3 sequence (DNA): TGTGCCTTGGGAGGGACTAGCGGCCAAGAGACCCAGTACTTC. It yields the protein CALGGTSGQETQYF.